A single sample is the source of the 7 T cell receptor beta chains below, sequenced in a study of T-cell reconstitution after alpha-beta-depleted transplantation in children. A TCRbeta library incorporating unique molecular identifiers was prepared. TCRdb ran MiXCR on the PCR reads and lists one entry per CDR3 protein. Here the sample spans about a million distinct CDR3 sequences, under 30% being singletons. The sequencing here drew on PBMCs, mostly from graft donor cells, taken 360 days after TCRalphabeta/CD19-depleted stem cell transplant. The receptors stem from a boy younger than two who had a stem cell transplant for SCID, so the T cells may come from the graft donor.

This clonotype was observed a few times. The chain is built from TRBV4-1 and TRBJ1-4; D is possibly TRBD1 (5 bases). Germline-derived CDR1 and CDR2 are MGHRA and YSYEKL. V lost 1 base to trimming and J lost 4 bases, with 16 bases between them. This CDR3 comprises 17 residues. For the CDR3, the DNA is TGCGCCAGCAGCCAAGTTCTGAGGACACGCGATAATGAAAAACTGTTTTTT. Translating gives CASSQVLRTRDNEKLFF.

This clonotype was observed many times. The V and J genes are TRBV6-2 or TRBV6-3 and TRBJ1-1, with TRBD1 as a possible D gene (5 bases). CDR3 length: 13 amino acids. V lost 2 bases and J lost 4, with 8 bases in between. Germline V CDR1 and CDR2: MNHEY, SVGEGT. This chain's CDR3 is CASSYRGGTEAFF. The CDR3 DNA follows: TGTGCCAGCAGTTACAGGGGTGGCACTGAAGCTTTCTTT.

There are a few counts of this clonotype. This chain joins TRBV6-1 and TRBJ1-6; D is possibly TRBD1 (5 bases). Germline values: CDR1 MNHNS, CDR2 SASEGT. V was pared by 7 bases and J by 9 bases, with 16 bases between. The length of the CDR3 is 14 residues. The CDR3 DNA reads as TGTGCCAGCACCCCTGGAGCAGGGTCTTCACCCCTCCACTTT. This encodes CASTPGAGSSPLHF.

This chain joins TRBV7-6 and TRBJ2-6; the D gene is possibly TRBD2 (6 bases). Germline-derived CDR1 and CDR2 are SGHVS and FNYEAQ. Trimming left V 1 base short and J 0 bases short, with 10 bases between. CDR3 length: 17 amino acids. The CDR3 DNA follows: TGTGCCAGCAGCTTAGGGGGGGTTCTCTCTGGGGCCAACGTCCTGACTTTC. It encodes CASSLGGVLSGANVLTF. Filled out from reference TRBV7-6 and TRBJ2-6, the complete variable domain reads GAGVSQSPRYKVTKRGQDVALRCDPISGHVSLYWYRQALGQGPEFLTYFNYEAQQDKSGLPNDRFSAERPEGSISTLTIQRTEQRDSAMYRCASSLGGVLSGANVLTFGAGSRLTVL.

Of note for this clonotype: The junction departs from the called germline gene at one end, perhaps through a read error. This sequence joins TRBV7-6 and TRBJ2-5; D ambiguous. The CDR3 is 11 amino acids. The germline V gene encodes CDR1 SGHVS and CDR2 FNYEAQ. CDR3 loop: CASSNQKTQYF. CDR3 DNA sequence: TGTGCCAGCAGCAACCAAAAGACCCAGTACTTC.

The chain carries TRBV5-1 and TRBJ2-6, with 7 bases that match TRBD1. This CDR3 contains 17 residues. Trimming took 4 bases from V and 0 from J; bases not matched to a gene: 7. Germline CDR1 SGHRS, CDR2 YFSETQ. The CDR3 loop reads CASSMGQIFSGANVLTF. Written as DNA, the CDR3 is TGCGCCAGCAGCATGGGACAGATTTTCTCTGGGGCCAACGTCCTGACTTTC.

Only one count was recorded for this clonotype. CDR3 in amino acids: CASSPQRGAVGYTF. CDR3 nucleotide sequence: TGCGCCAGCAGCCCCCAGCGGGGGGCGGTCGGCTACACCTTC. The chain recombines TRBV4-3 with TRBJ1-2, with D perhaps TRBD1 (6 bases). The CDR3 covers 14 residues. The germline CDR1 and CDR2 sequences are LGHNA and YSLEER. Deletions cut 4 bases from V and 8 bases from J, with 17 bases between.